The clone carrying this T cell receptor (beta chain) has more than one count but fewer than ten. TCRdb reanalysed the 5' RACE reads using MiXCR and keeps one entry per CDR3 protein. The data hold roughly 110,000 distinct CDR3 sequences, with 11% observed a single time. Germline V CDR1 and CDR2: SGHRS, YFSETQ. V was cut by 6 bases and J by 0 bases, with 10 bases left in between. The CDR3 has 14 residues. The data stem from a study of early T cells in non-severe SARS-CoV-2 infection. Sample: whole blood. The clonotype was recovered from an adult who was a healthcare worker with PCR-confirmed SARS-CoV-2 infection or an uninfected control (not recorded which). The chain combines TRBV5-1 with TRBJ2-1; possibly TRBD1 for D (5 bases). DNA for the CDR3: TGCGCCAGCAAACGACAGACCTCCTACAATGAGCAGTTCTTC. It specifies CASKRQTSYNEQFF.